The 32 T cell receptor beta chains given below trace back to one sample, sequenced in a study of monozygotic twins with inflammatory bowel disease. From its re-call of the 5' RACE reads, TCRdb lists each CDR3 protein once, without DNA. The data include around 230,000 distinct CDR3 sequences; the top ten clones carry 1.5% to 2%. Source material: blood. The receptor source for this set is a human donor with ulcerative colitis or Crohn's disease, or a healthy co-twin of an affected twin (not recorded which).

The chain employs TRBV20-1 and TRBJ2-5. Per the germline V gene, CDR1 is DFQATT and CDR2 is SNEGSKA (reference sequence). This CDR3 comprises 14 residues. CDR3 sequence reads: CSARDGLARETQYF.

The chain is built from TRBV2 and TRBJ1-1; TCRdb reports TRBD1, a call that lacks DNA to check it against. The CDR3 totals 16 residues. Germline CDR1 is SNHLY and CDR2 is FYNNEI. The CDR3 protein is CASSPRDREGRTEAFF.

The J gene is TRBJ1-1, the V gene TRBV3-1; TCRdb's D call, TRBD1, is unchecked because there is no DNA. The CDR3 is 12 residues long. Germline V gives CDR1 LGHDT, CDR2 YNNKEL (reference sequence). The chain's CDR3 is CASGTLNTEAFF.

The chain carries TRBV20-1 and TRBJ2-3; TCRdb indicates TRBD1, and absent DNA this call remains unverified. The CDR3 is 16 residues long. The germline gives CDR1 DFQATT, CDR2 SNEGSKA (reference sequence). The chain's CDR3 is CSARAPRTGVADTQYF.

The chain employs TRBV12-3 or TRBV12-4 and TRBJ1-4. The CDR3 is made up of 14 amino acids. The CDR3 protein is CASSLRSTNEKLFF.

V and J are TRBV7-2 and TRBJ1-1; absent DNA, TCRdb's TRBD1 call cannot be checked. The germline V gene encodes CDR1 SGHTA and CDR2 FQGNSA. This CDR3 spans 16 amino acids. The CDR3 spells CASSPDVGRLNTEAFF.

This chain links TRBV20-1 with TRBJ1-2; the TRBD1 assignment by TCRdb is unverifiable without DNA. CDR1 and CDR2 (germline): DFQATT, SNEGSKA (reference sequence). This CDR3 has 13 amino acids. The CDR3 sequence is CSATLDRQYGYTF.

CDR3 residues: CASTEPPYEQYF. The V call is TRBV2, the J call TRBJ2-7; no DNA is available, so the TRBD1 call from TCRdb remains unchecked. The CDR3 is 12 amino acids. In germline, CDR1 is SNHLY, CDR2 FYNNEI.

The V gene is TRBV28, the J gene TRBJ1-6; TCRdb's D call of TRBD1 is untestable without DNA. The CDR3 consists of 11 residues. The germline CDR1 and CDR2 sequences are MDHEN and SYDVKM. CDR3 in amino acids: CASTGNSPLHF.

The V gene is TRBV5-1, the J gene TRBJ2-5; TCRdb reports TRBD2, a call that lacks DNA to check it against. Germline V lookup: CDR1 SGHRS, CDR2 YFSETQ. The CDR3 is 14 residues long. CDR3 amino acids: CASSLKRLQETQYF.

This sequence joins TRBV28 and TRBJ1-3; TCRdb's D gene call, TRBD1, goes unchecked for lack of DNA. The CDR3 consists of 14 residues. Germline V lookup: CDR1 MDHEN, CDR2 SYDVKM. The CDR3 loop reads CASSRTGTGNTIYF.

This chain connects TRBV7-9 to TRBJ1-4. CDR1 is SEHNR and CDR2 is FQNEAQ in the germline V gene (reference sequence). This CDR3 is 14 amino acids long. The CDR3 is CASMRATTNEKLFF.

The chain recombines TRBV18 with TRBJ1-1; TCRdb lists TRBD1, though no DNA is available to test this call. CDR3 size: 18 residues. Germline CDR1 reads KGHSH; CDR2 reads LQKENI. This CDR3 reads CASSPQLGDRGVNTEAFF.

The CDR3 loop reads CASSLANRGQEAFF. This rearrangement joins TRBV13 to TRBJ1-1; the TCRdb D gene call, TRBD1, has no DNA to confirm it. The CDR3 is 14 residues long. Germline V CDR1 and CDR2: PRHDT, FYEKMQ (reference sequence).

The gene calls are TRBV5-1 and TRBJ2-1. Germline CDR1 reads SGHRS; CDR2 reads YFSETQ. The CDR3 extends over 14 amino acids. The CDR3 spells CASSLEVPYNEQFF.

The chain uses TRBV19 and TRBJ2-7; TCRdb lists TRBD1, though no DNA is available to test this call. The CDR3 sequence is 14 residues long. Germline values: CDR1 LNHDA, CDR2 SQIVND (reference sequence). CDR3: CASSGRDGSSEQYF.

The V call is TRBV7-8, the J call TRBJ2-3; TCRdb gives TRBD2 as the D gene, but with no DNA this cannot be confirmed. Per germline, CDR1 SGHVS and CDR2 FQNEAQ. This CDR3 has 17 amino acids. CDR3 amino acids: CASSLRAVAGGTDTQYF.

The rearrangement uses TRBV20-1 and TRBJ2-1. The germline CDR1 and CDR2 sequences are DFQATT and SNEGSKA (reference sequence). This CDR3 comprises 12 residues. This CDR3 reads CSARDRSIEQFF.

The chain joins TRBV2 to TRBJ1-2; without DNA, the TCRdb call of TRBD1 cannot be checked. Germline CDR1 is SNHLY and CDR2 is FYNNEI. This CDR3 is 14 amino acids long. CDR3 sequence: CASSPGWGDYGYTF.

The gene calls are TRBV2 and TRBJ1-1. The CDR3 covers 13 residues. Germline V CDR1 and CDR2: SNHLY, FYNNEI. The CDR3 is CASCSRGGAEAFF.

The rearrangement links TRBV7-2 to TRBJ1-2. The CDR3 is made up of 13 amino acids. CDR1 is SGHTA and CDR2 is FQGNSA in the germline V gene. The chain's CDR3 is CAYNRQGDYGYTF.

The chain uses TRBV20-1 and TRBJ1-3. Looked up from germline, CDR1 is DFQATT and CDR2 is SNEGSKA (reference sequence). The CDR3 sequence is 12 residues long. The CDR3 loop reads CSADDSGNTIYF.

J is TRBJ2-7 and V is TRBV4-1; TCRdb designates TRBD2, a call that cannot be tested without DNA. Per the germline V gene, CDR1 is MGHRA and CDR2 is YSYEKL. CDR3 size: 17 residues. This CDR3 reads CASSQDRAAGGTYEQYF.

The rearrangement links TRBV14 to TRBJ2-7; the TCRdb D gene call, TRBD1, has no DNA to confirm it. CDR1 is SGHDN, CDR2 FVKESK, per germline. The CDR3 consists of 13 residues. CDR3 in amino acids: CASSPWTGGEQYF.

V is TRBV21-1 and J is TRBJ2-7. TRBV21-1 represents a pseudogene. The CDR3 has 15 amino acids. This chain's CDR3 is CASSESRRPLREQYF.

The V call is TRBV11-2, the J call TRBJ2-7. Germline CDR1 and CDR2: SGHAT and FQNNGV. CDR3 length: 14 residues. The chain's CDR3 is CASSLDLLTMEQYF.

This chain connects TRBV5-5 to TRBJ2-5; the D call of TRBD2 rests on TCRdb alone, since no DNA is present to check it. Per germline, CDR1 SGHKS and CDR2 YYEKEE (reference sequence). The CDR3 is made up of 13 amino acids. Here the CDR3 reads CASSPGGGETQYF.

The rearrangement uses TRBV5-1 and TRBJ2-5; TCRdb calls TRBD1, which cannot be checked without DNA. Germline CDR1 is SGHRS and CDR2 is YFSETQ. The CDR3 consists of 17 residues. The CDR3 protein is CASSLGNGGGHQETQYF.

This rearrangement joins TRBV20-1 to TRBJ1-2. From germline, CDR1 is DFQATT and CDR2 SNEGSKA (reference sequence). The CDR3 is made up of 12 amino acids. This chain's CDR3 is CSARQFRGGYTF.

The genes are TRBV4-1 and TRBJ2-2; TCRdb proposes TRBD1, but this gene call is untestable without DNA. The CDR3 consists of 16 residues. Germline V gene data show CDR1 as MGHRA and CDR2 as YSYEKL. This chain's CDR3 is CASQRPGQNVPGELFF.

The CDR3 sequence: CASQFGQGASEQFF. The chain links TRBV5-1 to TRBJ2-1; the TCRdb call, TRBD1, lacks DNA for checking. This CDR3 has 14 amino acids. Germline V gene data show CDR1 as SGHRS and CDR2 as YFSETQ. Using reference TRBV5-1 and TRBJ2-1 for the parts outside the CDR3, the full variable domain is KAGVTQTPRYLIKTRGQQVTLSCSPISGHRSVSWYQQTPGQGLQFLFEYFSETQRNKGNFPGRFSGRQFSNSRSEMNVSTLELGDSALYLCASQFGQGASEQFFGPGTRLTVL.

V and J are TRBV4-1 and TRBJ2-7; TCRdb selects TRBD1, and the lack of DNA leaves this call unchecked. CDR3 length equals 14 residues. The germline V gene encodes CDR1 MGHRA and CDR2 YSYEKL. The CDR3 sequence is CASSGPWTMNEQYF.